These 7 T cell receptor beta chains originate from one sample sequenced in a study of CD8 T cells in ankylosing spondylitis. TCRdb recomputed calls from the 5' RACE reads with MiXCR, one row per CDR3 protein. This sample has approximately 250,000 distinct CDR3 sequences, with around 32% found just once. The source material was blood, either unsorted or a sorted T cell fraction (not recorded which). The source is a male donor with ankylosing spondylitis or in good health (not recorded which).

The V gene is TRBV5-4, the J gene TRBJ2-3; D remains unclear. From germline, CDR1 is SGHNT and CDR2 YYREEE (reference sequence). The CDR3 consists of 13 residues. Trimming removed 4 bases at V and 3 bases at J, with 9 bases between. DNA for the CDR3: TGTGCCAGCAGCAACCTGAGAACAGATACGCAGTATTTT. This encodes CASSNLRTDTQYF.

There are a few counts of this clonotype. J is TRBJ2-1 and V is TRBV15, with 9 bases identical to TRBD2. Germline loops: CDR1 LNHNV, CDR2 YYDKDF (reference sequence). J lost 6 bases, V lost 1 base, and 10 bases had no gene match. The length of the CDR3 is 17 residues. This CDR3 is CATSRGASGGRFNEQFF. CDR3 bases: TGTGCCACCAGCAGAGGAGCGAGCGGGGGGAGATTCAATGAGCAGTTCTTC.

This clonotype was observed a handful of times. The chain couples TRBV20-1 to TRBJ1-2; 9 bases match TRBD1. Germline V lookup: CDR1 DFQATT, CDR2 SNEGSKA (reference sequence). Trimming at V came to 1 base and at J to 8 bases, leaving 11 bases not matched to a gene. The CDR3 sequence is 15 residues long. Here the CDR3 reads CSARVPGQGMEGYTF. The DNA for the CDR3 is TGCAGTGCTAGAGTCCCGGGACAGGGAATGGAAGGCTACACCTTC.

This clonotype has more than one count but fewer than ten. This chain uses TRBV28 with TRBJ2-7; 9 positions agree with TRBD1. Germline trimming cut 6 bases from V and 2 bases from J; bases unmatched to any gene: 8. The CDR3 extends over 15 amino acids. CDR1 MDHEN and CDR2 SYDVKM come from the germline V gene. The CDR3 region is CASSPRDRVAYEQYF. The CDR3 DNA reads TGTGCCAGCAGCCCGAGGGACAGGGTGGCCTACGAGCAGTACTTC. Full variable domain (remainder filled in from reference TRBV28 and TRBJ2-7): DVKVTQSSRYLVKRTGEKVFLECVQDMDHENMFWYRQDPGLGLRLIYFSYDVKMKEKGDIPEGYSVSREKKERFSLILESASTNQTSMYLCASSPRDRVAYEQYFGPGTRLTVT.

Many counts were recorded for this clonotype. V usage is TRBV29-1 and J usage is TRBJ2-7; 8 bases agree with TRBD1. The trim removed 6 bases at V and 1 base at J, leaving 8 bases unmatched. Germline lookup yields CDR1 SQVTM and CDR2 ANQGSEA. The CDR3 sequence is 14 residues long. CDR3 DNA sequence: TGCAGCGTGAGGGGCCGGACAGGGTCCTACGAGCAGTACTTC. Its translation is CSVRGRTGSYEQYF.

The sample holds a few counts of this clonotype. The chain couples TRBV9 to TRBJ2-7; possibly TRBD2 for D (5 bases). V was pared by 8 bases and J by 5 bases, with 8 bases between. Germline V gives CDR1 SGDLS, CDR2 YYNGEE. The CDR3 has 10 amino acids. For the CDR3, the DNA is TGTGCCAGTGGGGAGAACGAGCAGTACTTC. Translated, it gives CASGENEQYF.

This clonotype occurred a few times. The J gene is TRBJ1-5, the V gene TRBV20-1; TRBD1 matches at 7 bases. Germline-derived CDR1 and CDR2 are DFQATT and SNEGSKA (reference sequence). This CDR3 spans 14 amino acids. J lost 3 bases, V lost 4 bases, and 6 bases had no gene match. The CDR3 here is CSAKGDRHNQPQHF. CDR3 nucleotide sequence: TGCAGTGCTAAGGGGGACAGACACAATCAGCCCCAGCATTTT.